This T cell receptor beta chain came from a study of radiotherapy plus CTLA-4 blockade in lung cancer. Turning to the study itself: Objective responses occurred in around 18% of patients; 25% to 35% had disease control.

Whole-study results and caveats: Reports identified early blood T cell clone dynamics, with interferon-beta, as the best response predictor. In blood, TCR clones derived from the tumor expanded after radiotherapy plus ipilimumab.

Method: immunoSEQ multiplex PCR; TCRdb's copy keeps in-frame clones and lacks some. The repertoire holds 90,000 to 150,000 clones, about four fifths seen once, with 5.2% in the top ten. A note on this clone: Its antigen remains unidentified.

CDR1 is MNHNY, CDR2 SVGAGI, per germline (reference sequence). This CDR3 region has 16 residues. The V segment lost 6 bases and the J segment 6 bases; nucleotides outside the gene matches: 6. CTLA-4 blockade using ipilimumab, together with focal radiation, was received by patients with chemo-refractory metastatic non-small-cell lung cancer. The sequencing here drew on peripheral blood, taken from a patient treated with radiotherapy plus ipilimumab. The clonotype originates from a human donor with non-small cell lung cancer who had a partial response to radiotherapy plus ipilimumab. This chain connects TRBV6-6 to TRBJ2-2; 14 positions match TRBD2. The CDR3 here is CASSSTTSGRAGELFF. The DNA for the CDR3 is TGTGCCAGCAGCTCTACGACTAGCGGGAGGGCCGGGGAGCTGTTTTTT.